The clone carrying this TCR beta chain appeared a few times. Antigen specificity is unknown. The germline gives CDR1 MNHEY, CDR2 SVGAGI. V was cut by 2 bases and J by 3 bases, with 10 bases left in between. The CDR3 length is 14 residues. The source of the sample is a study of T cell responses to AZD1222 COVID-19 vaccine. Overall study findings and caveats: Nearly half of spike-specific TCRs reportedly go after variant regions that carry no mutations. Repertoire sampling happened only post peak T cell response. Females made up more of the donors, who were largely white British, and clonal diversity may have come out too low.

Sequenced by immunoSEQ multiplex PCR; TCRdb stores in-frame clones only, minus some. The profile shows some 150,000 clones, approximately 86% of them singletons. Sequences were derived from peripheral blood, sampled 28 days after the second dose of the MenACWY control vaccine. The gene calls are TRBV6-5 and TRBJ1-2; D might be TRBD1 (6 bases). This receptor was obtained from an adult who received the MenACWY meningococcal vaccine as a control. Here the CDR3 reads CASSYRQAYYGYTF. The CDR3 bases are TGTGCCAGCAGTTACCGACAGGCCTACTATGGCTACACCTTC.